The 21 T cell receptor beta chains below were found in one sample sequenced in a study of blood T cell repertoires in COVID-19. Repertoires were generated with immunoSEQ multiplex PCR, while TCRdb's copy carries only in-frame clones and drops some. Here the sample spans hundreds of thousands of clones, 80% to 90% being singletons. The sample was PBMCs or T cells enriched from blood (not recorded which). Receptor source: a man between 18 and 35 years old who had recovered from COVID-19.

The genes are TRBV28 and TRBJ1-5, with D perhaps matching TRBD1 (6 bases). There are 13 residues in the CDR3. V was pared by 3 bases and J by 9 bases, with 12 bases between. Germline CDR1 reads MDHEN; CDR2 reads SYDVKM. The CDR3 sequence is CASSFLQGGPQHF. The CDR3 nucleotides read TGTGCCAGCAGTTTCCTACAGGGTGGGCCCCAGCATTTT.

The V gene is TRBV5-4, the J gene TRBJ2-7; weak D call: TRBD1 (6 bases). This CDR3 has 12 residues. V lost 4 bases and J lost 7, with 12 bases in between. Germline V gene lookup returns CDR1 SGHNT and CDR2 YYREEE (reference sequence). CDR3 bases: TGTGCCAGCAGCGGACAGCAGGGGGAGCAGTACTTC. Translation gives CASSGQQGEQYF.

The chain employs TRBV18 and TRBJ1-1; 8 bases line up with TRBD1. There are 17 residues in the CDR3. Germline CDR1 is KGHSH and CDR2 is LQKENI. Trimming took 2 bases from V and 1 from J; bases not matched to a gene: 9. The CDR3 nucleotides read TGTGCCAGCTCACCAAGGACAGGGTTAGTTAAGAACACTGAAGCTTTCTTT. Translated, it gives CASSPRTGLVKNTEAFF.

This rearrangement joins TRBV7-2 to TRBJ2-1; a weak D match, TRBD2 (6 bases). Germline V gives CDR1 SGHTA, CDR2 FQGNSA. The CDR3 has 17 residues. The V end was cut by 3 bases, the J end by 7 bases, with 22 bases between. Written as DNA, the CDR3 is TGTGCCAGCAGCTTGGGTGGTTCGGCGGGGCCTTATAATGAGCAGTTCTTC. Translating it yields CASSLGGSAGPYNEQFF.

The chain recombines TRBV7-3 with TRBJ1-1; tentative D call: TRBD1 (5 bases). Deletions cut 2 bases from V and 5 bases from J, with 12 bases between. Germline V gene sequence: CDR1 SGHTA, CDR2 FQGTGA. The CDR3 is made up of 14 amino acids. The CDR3 here is CASSLGVGGTEAFF. The CDR3 DNA reads as TGTGCCAGCAGCTTAGGAGTCGGGGGGACTGAAGCTTTCTTT.

This chain uses TRBV4-3 with TRBJ2-7; 8 bases agree with TRBD1. The CDR3 contains 15 residues. V was pared by 3 bases and J by 2 bases, with 6 bases of the junction left unmatched. From germline, CDR1 is LGHNA and CDR2 YSLEER. For the CDR3, the DNA is TGCGCCAGCAGCCAGGGTGACAGGGGTGCCTACGAGCAGTACTTC. This sequence encodes CASSQGDRGAYEQYF.

In its sample, this clone was seen once. The V and J genes are TRBV9 and TRBJ2-7; 9 bases agree with TRBD2. Trimming removed 0 bases from V and 3 bases from J; junction bases left unmatched: 1. Germline CDR1 and CDR2: SGDLS and YYNGEE. The CDR3 is made up of 14 amino acids. This chain's CDR3 is CASSVEAGGYEQYF. The CDR3 DNA is TGTGCCAGCAGCGTAGAAGCGGGAGGCTACGAGCAGTACTTC. Complete variable domain (other parts from reference TRBV9 and TRBJ2-7): DSGVTQTPKHLITATGQRVTLRCSPRSGDLSVYWYQQSLDQGLQFLIQYYNGEERAKGNILERFSAQQFPDLHSELNLSSLELGDSALYFCASSVEAGGYEQYFGPGTRLTVT.

J is TRBJ2-2 and V is TRBV5-8, with 9 bases lining up with TRBD1. The germline CDR1 and CDR2 sequences are SGHTS and YDEGEE. CDR3 size: 18 residues. Trimming at V came to 4 bases and at J to 5 bases, leaving 15 bases not matched to a gene. This CDR3 reads CASSTVGGTGFITGELFF. CDR3 DNA sequence: TGTGCCAGCAGCACCGTGGGAGGGACAGGGTTTATTACCGGGGAGCTGTTTTTT.

This clone is a singleton in its sample. The rearrangement links TRBV4-2 to TRBJ2-7; maybe TRBD2 (6 bases). The ends were cut back, 5 bases at V and 5 bases at J, with 16 bases in the middle. The CDR3 consists of 14 residues. Germline V gene data show CDR1 as LGHNA and CDR2 as YNFKEQ. In DNA form, the CDR3 reads TGTGCCAGCAGCTCGACGGAGGGCCTCGACGAGCAGTACTTC. Amino acid sequence: CASSSTEGLDEQYF.

The J gene is TRBJ2-1, the V gene TRBV21-1; TRBD2, as called in the table, went unchecked against the DNA. TRBV21-1 is recorded as a pseudogene. This CDR3 spans 13 amino acids. The CDR3 here is CASSRGAINEQFF. The DNA of the CDR3 is TGTGCCAGCAGCCGGGGAGCAATCAATGAGCAGTTCTTC.

The gene calls are TRBV2 and TRBJ1-5; D might be TRBD1 (6 bases). Trimming removed 6 bases from V and 4 bases from J, with 13 bases in between. CDR1 and CDR2 (germline): SNHLY, FYNNEI. The length of the CDR3 is 14 residues. Written as DNA, the CDR3 is TGTGCCAGCAGGGAGCATACAGGGAATCAGCCCCAGCATTTT. This codes for CASREHTGNQPQHF.

This rearrangement joins TRBV2 to TRBJ1-2; TRBD1 is a possible D gene (6 bases). The CDR3 has 17 amino acids. The ends were cut back, 8 bases at V and 1 base at J, with 23 bases in the middle. Germline CDR1 SNHLY, CDR2 FYNNEI. CDR3 protein: CASVERTVPTFNYGYTF. CDR3 in DNA: TGTGCCAGCGTGGAAAGGACAGTTCCTACTTTTAACTATGGCTACACCTTC.

This clone was observed a handful of times. V usage is TRBV12-5 and J usage is TRBJ1-1; 7 bases agree with TRBD1. The CDR3 is 19 residues long. Trimming cost V 5 bases and J 7 bases; bases outside gene matches: 25. Germline-derived CDR1 and CDR2 are LGHNT and FRNRAP. DNA of the CDR3: TGTGCTAGTGGTGTATTAGACTTGACAGGGAAGCGCAACGTGCATGAAGCTTTCTTT. Translated, it gives CASGVLDLTGKRNVHEAFF.

This clone has only one observation. V usage is TRBV20-1 and J usage is TRBJ2-2; TRBD2 matches 9 bases. V lost 3 bases to trimming and J lost 4 bases; unmatched junction nucleotides: 9. This CDR3 region has 16 residues. Per germline, CDR1 DFQATT and CDR2 SNEGSKA (reference sequence). The CDR3 DNA is TGCAGTGCTAGTTTCATGGGCGGGAGGGCCACCGGGGAGCTGTTTTTT. It yields the protein CSASFMGGRATGELFF.

J is TRBJ1-3 and V is TRBV5-1; a weak D match, TRBD1 (5 bases). Germline V gene lookup returns CDR1 SGHRS and CDR2 YFSETQ. The CDR3 totals 15 residues. Trimming removed 5 bases at V and 2 bases at J, with 14 bases between. CDR3 bases: TGCGCCAGCAGATCTACTTCAGGGACTGGAAACACCATATATTTT. Translation gives CASRSTSGTGNTIYF.

The chain has TRBV3-1 (or the pseudogene TRBV3-2) and TRBJ2-7, with a tentative D call TRBD2 (6 bases). V lost 3 bases and J 0 bases, leaving 24 bases between the germline ends. This CDR3 has 19 residues. In germline, CDR1 is LGHDT, CDR2 YNNKEL (reference sequence). The CDR3 sequence is CASSQLSVLISGHSYEQYF. CDR3 nucleotide sequence: TGTGCCAGCAGCCAGCTTTCGGTGCTGATAAGCGGGCACTCCTACGAGCAGTACTTC.

This chain uses TRBV28 with TRBJ2-1; 10 bases align to TRBD2. CDR3 length equals 11 residues. V was pared by 11 bases and J by 12 bases, with 7 bases of the junction left unmatched. Per germline, CDR1 MDHEN and CDR2 SYDVKM. The CDR3 reads CAGEEREGQFF. CDR3 nucleotides: TGTGCCGGAGAAGAGCGGGAGGGGCAGTTCTTC.

The rearrangement uses TRBV3-1 (or the pseudogene TRBV3-2) and TRBJ2-1; D perhaps matches TRBD1 (7 bases). V gave up 4 bases and J gave up 10 bases, with 23 bases separating them. The CDR3 consists of 16 residues. CDR1 is LGHDT and CDR2 is YNNKEL in the germline V gene (reference sequence). The DNA of the CDR3 is TGTGCCAGCAGCCCTCTGGAGGCGGGCAGGGGGGACGAGCAGTTCTTC. Its translation: CASSPLEAGRGDEQFF.

The chain uses TRBV19 and TRBJ2-5; 11 bases line up with TRBD1. Losses at the gene ends were 3 bases for V and 2 bases for J; bases not matched to a gene: 11. This CDR3 spans 18 amino acids. From germline, CDR1 is LNHDA and CDR2 SQIVND (reference sequence). In DNA, the CDR3 is TGTGCCAGTAGTATCCGGGACAGGGGGTATGGGGGTCAAGAGACCCAGTACTTC. This gives the protein CASSIRDRGYGGQETQYF.

A single count supports this clone. V gene TRBV27 combines with J gene TRBJ2-7; 10 nucleotides match TRBD2. This CDR3 contains 17 residues. Losses at the gene ends were 3 bases for V and 3 bases for J; bases not matched to a gene: 11. The germline V gene has CDR1 MNHEY and CDR2 SMNVEV (reference sequence). CDR3 sequence: CASSFLPPLAGYYEQYF. CDR3 nucleotides: TGTGCCAGCAGTTTTCTCCCCCCACTAGCGGGATACTACGAGCAGTACTTC.

This clone was seen just once. This chain joins TRBV7-2 and TRBJ2-3, with 14 bases aligning to TRBD2. The CDR3 spans 14 residues. Germline CDR1 is SGHTA and CDR2 is FQGNSA. Losses at the gene ends were 7 bases for V and 5 bases for J; bases not matched to a gene: 2. This chain's CDR3 is CASTGLAGVDTQYF. The DNA for the CDR3 is TGTGCCAGCACGGGACTAGCGGGAGTAGATACGCAGTATTTT.